This passage covers 31 T cell receptor beta chains from one sample sequenced in a study of preoperative IRX-2 immunotherapy in early breast cancer. Specified treatment: preoperative locoregional IRX-2 cytokine immunotherapy. Profiled with immunoSEQ multiplex PCR; TCRdb holds only in-frame clones, not every one. The profile shows 34,000 or so clones, less than 90% of them singletons. The input for sequencing was lymph node tissue, taken from a patient treated with IRX-2 immunotherapy. These receptor sequences come from a human donor with breast cancer.

The genes are TRBV29-1 and TRBJ1-1; D gene ambiguous. The V end was cut by 8 bases, the J end by 1 base, with 14 bases between. The CDR3 extends over 13 amino acids. Germline CDR1 is SQVTM and CDR2 is ANQGSEA. In DNA, the CDR3 is TGCAGCTCACGAGAGGGCCCGAACACTGAAGCTTTCTTT. The encoded protein is CSSREGPNTEAFF.

J is TRBJ2-1 and V is TRBV15, with D tentatively TRBD2 (5 bases). Germline CDR1 and CDR2: LNHNV and YYDKDF (reference sequence). V gave up 0 bases and J gave up 0 bases, with 12 bases separating them. The CDR3 contains 17 residues. The chain's CDR3 is CATSRELARASYNEQFF. As DNA, the CDR3 is TGTGCCACCAGCAGAGAATTAGCGCGAGCCTCCTACAATGAGCAGTTCTTC.

This clone appeared a single time. Its ends do not fully match the called genes, so a read error is possible. Here the CDR3 reads CAISPELGGYEQYF. CDR3 bases: TGTGCCATCAGTCCTGAGTTAGGGGGGTACGAGCAGTACTTC. This chain links TRBV6-8 with TRBJ2-7; TRBD1 or TRBD2 may be the D gene (6 bases each). CDR1 MNHGY and CDR2 SAAAGT come from the germline V gene. The CDR3 is 14 residues long.

This sequence joins TRBV6-8 and TRBJ2-7, with 7 bases that match TRBD1. Germline CDR1 is MNHGY and CDR2 is SAAAGT. This CDR3 is built from 14 residues. J gave up 4 bases and V 0 bases, and 3 bases lay outside the gene matches. The CDR3 DNA follows: TGTGCCAGCAGTTACTCGAGGGACAGTTACGAGCAGTACTTC. This encodes CASSYSRDSYEQYF.

The table lists this clone with a count of one. V is TRBV18 and J is TRBJ2-5; 7 bases match TRBD2. Losses at the gene ends were 0 bases for V and 2 bases for J; bases not matched to a gene: 3. Germline CDR1 and CDR2: KGHSH and LQKENI. The CDR3 is 15 amino acids. CDR3: CASSPPGGVQETQYF. The CDR3 nucleotides read TGTGCCAGCTCACCACCGGGAGGGGTACAAGAGACCCAGTACTTC.

The gene calls are TRBV6-1 and TRBJ2-7; no clear D. Germline CDR1 is MNHNS and CDR2 is SASEGT. The V gene lost 0 bases and the J gene lost 3 bases, with 9 bases spanning the gap. CDR3 length: 14 residues. The CDR3 DNA reads as TGTGCCAGCAGTGAAGCGCGAGTCCACTACGAGCAGTACTTC. It encodes CASSEARVHYEQYF.

The chain is built from TRBV9 and TRBJ2-5; no definite D call. The CDR3 consists of 13 residues. V dropped 2 bases and J dropped 2 bases, with 7 bases sitting between them. Germline V gene lookup returns CDR1 SGDLS and CDR2 YYNGEE. CDR3 nucleotide sequence: TGTGCCAGCAGCGTGTCCAGACAAGAGACCCAGTACTTC. Protein sequence: CASSVSRQETQYF. Full variable domain (remainder filled in from reference TRBV9 and TRBJ2-5): DSGVTQTPKHLITATGQRVTLRCSPRSGDLSVYWYQQSLDQGLQFLIQYYNGEERAKGNILERFSAQQFPDLHSELNLSSLELGDSALYFCASSVSRQETQYFGPGTRLLVL.

The chain uses TRBV16 and TRBJ2-7, with D hard to call. Germline lookup yields CDR1 KGHSY and CDR2 FQNENV. The CDR3 consists of 13 residues. V shed 4 bases and J shed 1 base, with 8 bases lying between them. The CDR3 DNA reads as TGTGCCAGCAGCCGCCAGGCATCCTACGAGCAGTACTTC. It yields the protein CASSRQASYEQYF.

The chain has TRBV18 and TRBJ1-5; D is undetermined. Germline CDR1 and CDR2: KGHSH and LQKENI. V lost 3 bases and J 2 bases, leaving 14 bases between the germline ends. CDR3 length: 16 residues. The CDR3 nucleotides read TGTGCCAGCTCACCGATTGGCGCAGGCGGCAATCAGCCCCAGCATTTT. As protein: CASSPIGAGGNQPQHF. The entire variable domain, with the rest obtained from reference TRBV18 and TRBJ1-5, is as follows: NAGVMQNPRHLVRRRGQEARLRCSPMKGHSHVYWYRQLPEEGLKFMVYLQKENIIDESGMPKERFSAEFPKEGPSILRIQQVVRGDSAAYFCASSPIGAGGNQPQHFGDGTRLSIL.

The chain combines TRBV6-8 with TRBJ2-1; 9 bases are shared with TRBD1. Germline V gene lookup returns CDR1 MNHGY and CDR2 SAAAGT. Trimming removed 6 bases from V and 7 bases from J; junction bases left unmatched: 10. CDR3 length: 15 residues. The CDR3 DNA sequence: TGTGCCAGCAGGACCGGGACAGGGTATTATAATGAGCAGTTCTTC. Protein product: CASRTGTGYYNEQFF.

This clone was seen a few times. The CDR3 protein is CASRKTGQGRGYTF. CDR3 DNA sequence: TGTGCCAGCAGAAAGACTGGACAGGGAAGAGGCTACACCTTC. This rearrangement joins TRBV6-8 to TRBJ1-2; 8 nucleotides line up with TRBD1. CDR3 length: 14 residues. Trimming took 6 bases from V and 8 from J; bases not matched to a gene: 11. Germline assignment: CDR1 MNHGY and CDR2 SAAAGT.

J is TRBJ2-5 and V is TRBV18; TRBD2 matches at 12 bases. The CDR3 runs to 17 residues. The germline gives CDR1 KGHSH, CDR2 LQKENI. V was clipped by 0 bases and J by 4 bases; unmatched bases: 6. The CDR3 here is CASSPPTSGRSLETQYF. CDR3 in DNA: TGTGCCAGCTCACCACCAACTAGCGGGAGGTCTTTAGAGACCCAGTACTTC.

The chain joins TRBV15 to TRBJ2-2; a possible D gene is TRBD2 (5 bases). V was trimmed by 0 bases and J by 6 bases, leaving 17 bases between them. Germline V gene lookup returns CDR1 LNHNV and CDR2 YYDKDF (reference sequence). The CDR3 covers 17 residues. The CDR3 bases are TGTGCCACCAGCAGAGAACTGGTGGGAGTTCGTTCCGGGGAGCTGTTTTTT. Amino acids: CATSRELVGVRSGELFF.

About this clone: The junction does not match germline at one end; this may be a read error. The chain joins TRBV15 to TRBJ2-7; 8 nucleotides line up with TRBD1. The CDR3 is 15 residues long. Germline V CDR1 and CDR2: LNHNV, YYDKDF (reference sequence). The CDR3 nucleotides are TGTGCCAGCAGCCTCGTACAGGGGGTCTCCTACGAGCAGTACTTC. This codes for CASSLVQGVSYEQYF. Looking up the rest from reference TRBV15 and TRBJ2-7 gives the full variable domain: DAMVIQNPRYQVTQFGKPVTLSCSQTLNHNVMYWYQQKSSQAPKLLFHYYDKDFNNEADTPDNFQSRRPNTSFCFLDIRSPGLGDTAMYLCASSLVQGVSYEQYFGPGTRLTVT.

The J gene is TRBJ2-2, the V gene TRBV9; D may be TRBD2 (5 bases). Germline-derived CDR1 and CDR2 are SGDLS and YYNGEE. The CDR3 length is 15 residues. Trimming left V 2 bases short and J 1 base short, with 9 bases between. CDR3 in DNA: TGTGCCAGCAGCGTCGAGCGGAAGAACACCGGGGAGCTGTTTTTT. Protein: CASSVERKNTGELFF. Supplemented by reference TRBV9 and TRBJ2-2, the full variable domain reads DSGVTQTPKHLITATGQRVTLRCSPRSGDLSVYWYQQSLDQGLQFLIQYYNGEERAKGNILERFSAQQFPDLHSELNLSSLELGDSALYFCASSVERKNTGELFFGEGSRLTVL.

The chain uses TRBV28 and TRBJ1-2; D is perhaps TRBD1 (5 bases). The germline gives CDR1 MDHEN, CDR2 SYDVKM. The CDR3 has 12 residues. The germline V and J ends were trimmed by 8 bases and 8 bases, with 15 bases remaining between them. The CDR3 nucleotides read TGTGCCAGCGTGGCGGGGGGATACGGCTACACCTTC. It encodes CASVAGGYGYTF.

The chain combines TRBV15 with TRBJ2-1; D is ambiguous. V was shortened by 8 bases and J by 0 bases, with 11 bases between the two germline ends. This CDR3 comprises 14 residues. The germline V gene has CDR1 LNHNV and CDR2 YYDKDF (reference sequence). The CDR3 loop is CATVDQDSYNEQFF. CDR3 coding DNA: TGTGCCACCGTCGACCAGGACTCCTACAATGAGCAGTTCTTC.

This clone was counted between two and nine times. The J gene is TRBJ1-4, the V gene TRBV6-8, with 9 bases identical to TRBD1. Germline CDR1 is MNHGY and CDR2 is SAAAGT. This CDR3 is 13 amino acids long. J was trimmed by 8 bases and V by 6 bases; bases with no gene match: 4. The DNA for the CDR3 is TGTGCCAGCAGCTATGGGACAGGGGAAAAACTGTTTTTT. It is translated as CASSYGTGEKLFF.

Written as DNA, the CDR3 is TGCGCCAGCAGTCAGGGAGGGAACACCGGGGAGCTGTTTTTT. Its protein is CASSQGGNTGELFF. The J gene is TRBJ2-2, the V gene TRBV5-1, with D perhaps matching TRBD2 (6 bases). Trimming cost V 5 bases and J 1 base, with 9 bases left between them. The length of the CDR3 is 14 residues. The V gene's germline CDR1 is SGHRS and CDR2 YFSETQ.

This sequence joins TRBV5-1 and TRBJ1-6, with D uncertain. The V and J ends lost 0 bases and 6 bases respectively, with 10 bases between them. Germline V gene lookup returns CDR1 SGHRS and CDR2 YFSETQ. The CDR3 contains 15 residues. The CDR3 here is CASSLAELVNSPLHF. In nucleotides, the CDR3 is TGCGCCAGCAGCTTGGCCGAACTCGTTAATTCACCCCTCCACTTT.

The rearrangement joins TRBV23-1 to TRBJ2-2, with D maybe TRBD2 (5 bases). TRBV23-1 is treated as an ORF (open reading frame) with a function not yet certain. V lost 4 bases to trimming and J lost 0 bases, with 9 bases between them. The CDR3 contains 15 residues. CDR3 protein: CASSRGLANTGELFF. CDR3 sequence (DNA): TGCGCCAGCAGTCGAGGGTTGGCGAACACCGGGGAGCTGTTTTTT.

The V call is TRBV19, the J call TRBJ2-7; 7 bases are shared with TRBD2. Germline values: CDR1 LNHDA, CDR2 SQIVND (reference sequence). The length of the CDR3 is 16 residues. V shed 4 bases, J shed 0 bases, and the junction held 9 bases outside the gene matches. In DNA, the CDR3 is TGTGCCAGTAGTACCCGCCTTAGCGGGTTCTCCTACGAGCAGTACTTC. The encoded protein is CASSTRLSGFSYEQYF.

The V call is TRBV14, the J call TRBJ2-2; D is unclear. Trimming shortened V by 4 bases and J by 5 bases, and 14 bases separated the two germline ends. CDR1 and CDR2 from the germline V gene are SGHDN and FVKESK. The CDR3 spans 15 residues. The CDR3 DNA follows: TGTGCCAGCAGCCCATTTACTATTCCAACCGGGGAGCTGTTTTTT. Its protein is CASSPFTIPTGELFF.

The chain recombines TRBV18 with TRBJ1-5; D possibly corresponds to TRBD1 (6 bases). Between the trimmed V and J ends, which lost 6 bases and 5 bases, there was a span of 14 bases. CDR1 and CDR2 from the germline V gene are KGHSH and LQKENI. The CDR3 totals 14 residues. In nucleotides, the CDR3 is TGTGCCAGCTCGAGAGGGGGTCAGGATCAGCCCCAGCATTTT. Protein sequence: CASSRGGQDQPQHF.

The V call is TRBV7-4, the J call TRBJ2-2; either TRBD1 or TRBD2 may supply D (6 bases each). CDR3 length: 13 amino acids. Germline loops: CDR1 SGHVT, CDR2 SQSDAQ. Deletions cut 5 bases from V and 5 bases from J, with 9 bases between. CDR3 sequence: CASSQGTTGELFF. CDR3 sequence (DNA): TGTGCCAGCAGCCAGGGGACTACCGGGGAGCTGTTTTTT.

The V and J genes are TRBV30 and TRBJ1-2; D may be TRBD1 (5 bases). The CDR3 extends over 14 amino acids. V was pared by 1 base and J by 4 bases, with 13 bases between. The germline gives CDR1 GTSNPN, CDR2 SVGIG (reference sequence). CDR3 residues: CAWSEIGGSYGYTF. The CDR3, as DNA: TGTGCCTGGAGTGAGATTGGGGGTTCCTATGGCTACACCTTC.

The V and J genes are TRBV28 and TRBJ1-2, with D uncertain. The CDR3 length is 12 residues. Germline V gene sequence: CDR1 MDHEN, CDR2 SYDVKM. Between the trimmed V and J ends, which lost 6 bases and 1 base, there was a span of 6 bases. The CDR3 loop is CASSGVNYGYTF. CDR3 DNA sequence: TGTGCCAGCAGCGGGGTTAACTATGGCTACACCTTC.

CDR3 DNA: TGTGCCACCAGCGATCCTCGAGGGGGCGGGGAGCTGTTTTTT. Protein: CATSDPRGGGELFF. The chain employs TRBV15 and TRBJ2-2, with D tentatively TRBD1 (6 bases). The CDR3 is 14 residues long. V was clipped by 5 bases and J by 7 bases, with 14 bases between them. Germline V CDR1 and CDR2: LNHNV, YYDKDF (reference sequence).

The chain couples TRBV28 to TRBJ1-5; D may be TRBD1 (6 bases). V lost 6 bases to trimming and J lost 0 bases, with 12 bases between them. Germline CDR1 is MDHEN and CDR2 is SYDVKM. The CDR3 is 15 amino acids. The CDR3 nucleotides read TGTGCCAGCAGCTTGGACAGTGGTAGCAATCAGCCCCAGCATTTT. This codes for CASSLDSGSNQPQHF. The full variable domain, completed using reference TRBV28 and TRBJ1-5, is DVKVTQSSRYLVKRTGEKVFLECVQDMDHENMFWYRQDPGLGLRLIYFSYDVKMKEKGDIPEGYSVSREKKERFSLILESASTNQTSMYLCASSLDSGSNQPQHFGDGTRLSIL.

V and J are TRBV7-6 and TRBJ1-5, with TRBD1 identical over 8 bases. The CDR3 is 15 amino acids. The junction had 8 bases not matched to a gene; V was cut back by 5 bases and J by 5 bases. CDR1 and CDR2 from the germline V gene are SGHVS and FNYEAQ. The CDR3 DNA reads as TGTGCCAGCAGCCCTGCGGGACAGGTGCATCAGCCCCAGCATTTT. Amino acids: CASSPAGQVHQPQHF.

This clone is classed as medium-sized. The V call is TRBV6-8, the J call TRBJ1-4, with TRBD1 identical over 9 bases. V lost 8 bases to trimming and J lost 4 bases; unmatched junction nucleotides: 8. The CDR3 covers 15 residues. CDR1 and CDR2 (germline): MNHGY, SAAAGT. In nucleotides, the CDR3 is TGTGCCAGCGGACGGACAGGGGCGGGTAATGAAAAACTGTTTTTT. Its translation: CASGRTGAGNEKLFF.